The 8 T cell receptor beta chains presented below share a single source sample, sequenced in a study of early T cells in non-severe SARS-CoV-2 infection. TCRdb redid the calling of the 5' RACE reads with MiXCR, one entry per CDR3 protein. The table records 75,000 to 100,000 distinct CDR3 sequences, around 17% of them present only once. The sequencing input was whole blood. These receptors came from an adult who was a healthcare worker with PCR-confirmed SARS-CoV-2 infection or an uninfected control (not recorded which).

This clonotype was observed a few times. The rearrangement links TRBV28 to TRBJ2-1; 7 bases fit TRBD1. This CDR3 has 11 residues. V was pared by 9 bases and J by 14 bases, with 10 bases of the junction left unmatched. CDR1 is MDHEN and CDR2 is SYDVKM in the germline V gene. The CDR3 protein is CASTDRVEKFF. The CDR3, as DNA: TGTGCCAGTACAGACAGGGTAGAAAAGTTCTTC.

The gene calls are TRBV3-1 and TRBJ2-1; TRBD2 aligns across 9 bases. The germline V gene encodes CDR1 LGHDT and CDR2 YNNKEL (reference sequence). After removal of 4 bases from V and 4 bases from J, the junction contained 8 bases not matched to a gene. The CDR3 spans 16 residues. The CDR3 nucleotides are TGTGCCAGCAGCCCAAATCTAGCGGGAACGTACAATGAGCAGTTCTTC. This gives the protein CASSPNLAGTYNEQFF.

Points on this clonotype: The junction and the germline gene differ at one end; a read error may be behind it. The chain recombines TRBV6-2 or TRBV6-3 with TRBJ2-2; D is perhaps TRBD1 or TRBD2 (6 bases each). The CDR3 is 16 amino acids. Per germline, CDR1 MNHEY and CDR2 SVGEGT. The CDR3 bases are TGTGCCAGCAGTACCTTTGACAGGACTATCACCGGGGAGCTTTTTTTT. Amino acid sequence: CASSTFDRTITGELFF.

The chain has TRBV27 and TRBJ1-1; TRBD1 matches at 8 bases. CDR1 is MNHEY, CDR2 SMNVEV, per germline (reference sequence). The CDR3 totals 19 residues. Trimming at V came to 4 bases and at J to 0 bases, leaving 16 bases not matched to a gene. In DNA form, the CDR3 reads TGTGCCAGCAGTTCCGCAGGGGGCTTCGGCGCCCTTGTGAACACTGAAGCTTTCTTT. Its translation: CASSSAGGFGALVNTEAFF.

This chain uses TRBV19 with TRBJ1-5; tentatively, D is TRBD1 (6 bases). The CDR3 contains 13 residues. The V end was cut by 6 bases, the J end by 7 bases, with 13 bases between. Per the germline V gene, CDR1 is LNHDA and CDR2 is SQIVND (reference sequence). The CDR3, as DNA: TGTGCCAGTAGCGGGGACATTCGCCAGCCCCAGCATTTT. Protein product: CASSGDIRQPQHF.

This clonotype has at least ten counts. The chain has TRBV2 and TRBJ2-1; D call uncertain. The CDR3 totals 14 residues. Germline CDR1 reads SNHLY; CDR2 reads FYNNEI. The ends were cut back, 10 bases at V and 3 bases at J, with 16 bases in the middle. This CDR3 is CAIYPIRFYNEQFF. In DNA form, the CDR3 reads TGTGCCATCTACCCCATTCGATTCTACAATGAGCAGTTCTTC.

This chain uses TRBV12-3 or TRBV12-4 with TRBJ2-3; 13 nucleotides match TRBD2. The J segment lost 4 bases and the V segment lost 5 bases, leaving 6 bases of the junction unmatched. The CDR3 is 16 amino acids. The CDR3 reads CASSRTSGSGADTQYF. The DNA of the CDR3 is TGTGCCAGCAGTCGGACTAGCGGGAGTGGAGCAGATACGCAGTATTTT.

In its sample, this clonotype was seen a few times. The CDR3 spells CSCTSGGSNEQFF. The CDR3 DNA follows: TGCAGCTGTACTAGCGGGGGGAGCAATGAGCAGTTCTTC. The rearrangement joins TRBV29-1 to TRBJ2-1, with TRBD2 identical over 12 bases. J lost 6 bases, V lost 8 bases, and 5 bases had no gene match. CDR1 SQVTM and CDR2 ANQGSEA come from the germline V gene. There are 13 residues in the CDR3.